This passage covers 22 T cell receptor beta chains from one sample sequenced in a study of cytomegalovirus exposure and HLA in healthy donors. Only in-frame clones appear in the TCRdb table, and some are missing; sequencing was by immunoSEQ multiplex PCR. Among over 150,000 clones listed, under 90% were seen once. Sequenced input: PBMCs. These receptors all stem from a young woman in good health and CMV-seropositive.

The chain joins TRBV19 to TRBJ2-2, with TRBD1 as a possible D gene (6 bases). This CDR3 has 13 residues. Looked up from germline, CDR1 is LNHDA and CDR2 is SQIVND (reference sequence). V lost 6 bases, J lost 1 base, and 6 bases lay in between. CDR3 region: CASRDRNTGELFF. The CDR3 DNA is TGTGCCAGTAGGGACAGGAACACCGGGGAGCTGTTTTTT.

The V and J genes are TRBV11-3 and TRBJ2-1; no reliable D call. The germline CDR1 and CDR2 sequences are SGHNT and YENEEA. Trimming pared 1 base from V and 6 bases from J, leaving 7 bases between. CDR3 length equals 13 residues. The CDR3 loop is CASSLVQTNEQFF. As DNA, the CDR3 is TGTGCCAGCAGCTTAGTACAAACCAATGAGCAGTTCTTC.

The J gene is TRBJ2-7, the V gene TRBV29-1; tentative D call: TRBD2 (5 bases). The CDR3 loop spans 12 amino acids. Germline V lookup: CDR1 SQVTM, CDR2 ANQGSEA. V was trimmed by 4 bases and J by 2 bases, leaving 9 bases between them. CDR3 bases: TGCAGCGTTGTTCAGGAGGCCTACGAGCAGTACTTC. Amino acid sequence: CSVVQEAYEQYF.

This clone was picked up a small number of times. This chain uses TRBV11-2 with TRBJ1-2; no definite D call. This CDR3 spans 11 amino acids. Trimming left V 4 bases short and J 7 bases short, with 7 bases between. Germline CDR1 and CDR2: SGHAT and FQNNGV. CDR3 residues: CASSSAGGYTF. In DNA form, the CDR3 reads TGTGCCAGCAGCTCCGCCGGTGGCTACACCTTC. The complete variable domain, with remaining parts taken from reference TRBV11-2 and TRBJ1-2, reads EAGVAQSPRYKIIEKRQSVAFWCNPISGHATLYWYQQILGQGPKLLIQFQNNGVVDDSQLPKDRFSAERLKGVDSTLKIQPAKLEDSAVYLCASSSAGGYTFGSGTRLTVV.

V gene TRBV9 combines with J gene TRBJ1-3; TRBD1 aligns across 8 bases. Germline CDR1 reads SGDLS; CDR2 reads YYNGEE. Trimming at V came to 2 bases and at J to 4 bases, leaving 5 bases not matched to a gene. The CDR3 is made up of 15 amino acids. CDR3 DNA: TGTGCCAGCAGCGTGACCGGGACAGGAGGAAACACCATATATTTT. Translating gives CASSVTGTGGNTIYF.

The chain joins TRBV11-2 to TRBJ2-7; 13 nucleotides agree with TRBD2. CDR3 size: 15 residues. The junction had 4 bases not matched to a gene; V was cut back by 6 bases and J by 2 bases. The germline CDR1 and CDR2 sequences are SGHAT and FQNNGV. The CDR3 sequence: CASSYTSGRAYEQYF. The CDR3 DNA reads TGTGCCAGCAGTTATACTAGCGGGAGGGCCTACGAGCAGTACTTC. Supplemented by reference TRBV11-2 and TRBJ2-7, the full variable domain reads EAGVAQSPRYKIIEKRQSVAFWCNPISGHATLYWYQQILGQGPKLLIQFQNNGVVDDSQLPKDRFSAERLKGVDSTLKIQPAKLEDSAVYLCASSYTSGRAYEQYFGPGTRLTVT.

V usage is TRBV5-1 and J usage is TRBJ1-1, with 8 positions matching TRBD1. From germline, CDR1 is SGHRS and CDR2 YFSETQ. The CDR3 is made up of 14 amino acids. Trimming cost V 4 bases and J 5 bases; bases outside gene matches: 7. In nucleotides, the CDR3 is TGCGCCAGCAGCCCGAGACAGGGGTGGACTGAAGCTTTCTTT. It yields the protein CASSPRQGWTEAFF.

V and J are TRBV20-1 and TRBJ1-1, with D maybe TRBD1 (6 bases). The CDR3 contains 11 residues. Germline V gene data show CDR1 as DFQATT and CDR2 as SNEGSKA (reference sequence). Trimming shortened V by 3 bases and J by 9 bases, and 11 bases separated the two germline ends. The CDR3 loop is CSASTGTKAFF. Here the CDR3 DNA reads TGCAGTGCTAGTACTGGGACAAAAGCTTTCTTT.

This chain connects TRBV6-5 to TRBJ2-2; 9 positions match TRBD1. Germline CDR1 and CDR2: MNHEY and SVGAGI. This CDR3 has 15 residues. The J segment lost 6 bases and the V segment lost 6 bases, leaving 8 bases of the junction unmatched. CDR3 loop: CASRHGQGIPGELFF. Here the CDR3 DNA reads TGTGCCAGCAGACATGGACAGGGGATTCCCGGGGAGCTGTTTTTT.

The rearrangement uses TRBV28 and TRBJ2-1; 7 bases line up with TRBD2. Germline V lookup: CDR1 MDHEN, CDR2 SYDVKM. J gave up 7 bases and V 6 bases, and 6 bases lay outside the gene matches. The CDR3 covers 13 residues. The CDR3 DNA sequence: TGTGCCAGCAGCAGACTAGCCCAAAATGAGCAGTTCTTC. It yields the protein CASSRLAQNEQFF. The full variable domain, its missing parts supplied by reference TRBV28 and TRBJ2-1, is DVKVTQSSRYLVKRTGEKVFLECVQDMDHENMFWYRQDPGLGLRLIYFSYDVKMKEKGDIPEGYSVSREKKERFSLILESASTNQTSMYLCASSRLAQNEQFFGPGTRLTVL.

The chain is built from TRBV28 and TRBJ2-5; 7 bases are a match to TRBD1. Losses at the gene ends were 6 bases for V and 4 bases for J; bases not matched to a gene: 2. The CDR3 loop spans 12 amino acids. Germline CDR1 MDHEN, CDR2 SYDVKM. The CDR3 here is CASRSGGETQYF. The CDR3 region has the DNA TGTGCCAGCAGGTCAGGGGGAGAGACCCAGTACTTC.

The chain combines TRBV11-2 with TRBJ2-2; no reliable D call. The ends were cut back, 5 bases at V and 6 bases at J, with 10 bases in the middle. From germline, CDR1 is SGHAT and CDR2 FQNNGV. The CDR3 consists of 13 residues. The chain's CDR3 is CASSTRQAGELFF. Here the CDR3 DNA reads TGTGCCAGCAGCACCCGACAAGCCGGGGAGCTGTTTTTT.

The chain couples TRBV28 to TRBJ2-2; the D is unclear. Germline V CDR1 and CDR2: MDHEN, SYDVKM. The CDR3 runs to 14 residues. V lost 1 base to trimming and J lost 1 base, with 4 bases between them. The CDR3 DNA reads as TGTGCCAGCAGTTTATTTCTGAACACCGGGGAGCTGTTTTTT. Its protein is CASSLFLNTGELFF.

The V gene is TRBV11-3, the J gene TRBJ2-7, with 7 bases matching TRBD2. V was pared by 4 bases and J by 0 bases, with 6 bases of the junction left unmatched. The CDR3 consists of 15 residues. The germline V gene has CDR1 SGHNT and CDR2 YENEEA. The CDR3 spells CASSSEGGISYEQYF. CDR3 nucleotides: TGTGCCAGCAGCTCCGAGGGAGGGATCTCCTACGAGCAGTACTTC. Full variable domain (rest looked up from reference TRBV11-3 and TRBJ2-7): EAGVVQSPRYKIIEKKQPVAFWCNPISGHNTLYWYLQNLGQGPELLIRYENEEAVDDSQLPKDRFSAERLKGVDSTLKIQPAELGDSAVYLCASSSEGGISYEQYFGPGTRLTVT.

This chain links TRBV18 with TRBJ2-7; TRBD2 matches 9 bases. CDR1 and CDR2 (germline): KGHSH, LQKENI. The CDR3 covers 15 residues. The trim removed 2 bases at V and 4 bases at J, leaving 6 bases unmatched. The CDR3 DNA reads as TGTGCCAGCTCACCAGTAGCGGGAGTCGGTTACGAGCAGTACTTC. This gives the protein CASSPVAGVGYEQYF. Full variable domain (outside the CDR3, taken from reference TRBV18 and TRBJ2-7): NAGVMQNPRHLVRRRGQEARLRCSPMKGHSHVYWYRQLPEEGLKFMVYLQKENIIDESGMPKERFSAEFPKEGPSILRIQQVVRGDSAAYFCASSPVAGVGYEQYFGPGTRLTVT.

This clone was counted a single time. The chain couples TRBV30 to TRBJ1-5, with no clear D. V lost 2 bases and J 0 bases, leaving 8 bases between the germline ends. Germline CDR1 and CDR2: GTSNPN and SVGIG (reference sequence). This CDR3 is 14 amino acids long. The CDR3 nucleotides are TGTGCCTGGAGTTCCACTAATAGCAATCAGCCCCAGCATTTT. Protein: CAWSSTNSNQPQHF.

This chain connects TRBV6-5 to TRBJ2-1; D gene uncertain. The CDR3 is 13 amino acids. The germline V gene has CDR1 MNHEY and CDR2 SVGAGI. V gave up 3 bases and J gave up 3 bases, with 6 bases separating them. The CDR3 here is CASSYLGYNEQFF. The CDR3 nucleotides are TGTGCCAGCAGTTATCTAGGCTACAATGAGCAGTTCTTC.

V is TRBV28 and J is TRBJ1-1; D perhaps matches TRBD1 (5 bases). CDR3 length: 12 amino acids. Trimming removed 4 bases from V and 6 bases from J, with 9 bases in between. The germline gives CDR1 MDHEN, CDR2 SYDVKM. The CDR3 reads CASSSGLPEAFF. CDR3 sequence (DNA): TGTGCCAGCAGTTCGGGACTCCCTGAAGCTTTCTTT.

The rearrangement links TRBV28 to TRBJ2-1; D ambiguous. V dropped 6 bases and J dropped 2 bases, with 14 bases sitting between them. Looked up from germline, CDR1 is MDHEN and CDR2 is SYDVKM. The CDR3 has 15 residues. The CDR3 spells CASSRLDTTYNEQFF. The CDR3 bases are TGTGCCAGCAGCCGCCTAGATACTACCTACAATGAGCAGTTCTTC.

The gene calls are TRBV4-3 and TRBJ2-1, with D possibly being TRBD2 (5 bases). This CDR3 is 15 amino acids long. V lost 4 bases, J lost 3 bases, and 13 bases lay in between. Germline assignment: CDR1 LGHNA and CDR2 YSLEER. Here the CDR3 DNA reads TGCGCCAGCAGCCTGGAGGTGGAGTTCTACAATGAGCAGTTCTTC. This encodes CASSLEVEFYNEQFF.

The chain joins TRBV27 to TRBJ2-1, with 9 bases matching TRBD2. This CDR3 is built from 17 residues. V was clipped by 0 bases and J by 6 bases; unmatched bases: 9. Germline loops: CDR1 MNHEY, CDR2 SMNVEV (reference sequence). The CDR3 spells CASSLSLPGGRANEQFF. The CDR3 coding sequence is TGTGCCAGCAGTTTATCCCTCCCGGGCGGGAGGGCCAATGAGCAGTTCTTC.

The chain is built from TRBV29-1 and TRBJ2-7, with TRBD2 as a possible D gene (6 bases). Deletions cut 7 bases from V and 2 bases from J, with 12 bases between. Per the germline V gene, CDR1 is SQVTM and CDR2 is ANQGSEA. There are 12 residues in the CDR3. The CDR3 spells CSAAGLAYEQYF. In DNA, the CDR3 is TGCAGCGCCGCGGGGCTAGCCTACGAGCAGTACTTC.